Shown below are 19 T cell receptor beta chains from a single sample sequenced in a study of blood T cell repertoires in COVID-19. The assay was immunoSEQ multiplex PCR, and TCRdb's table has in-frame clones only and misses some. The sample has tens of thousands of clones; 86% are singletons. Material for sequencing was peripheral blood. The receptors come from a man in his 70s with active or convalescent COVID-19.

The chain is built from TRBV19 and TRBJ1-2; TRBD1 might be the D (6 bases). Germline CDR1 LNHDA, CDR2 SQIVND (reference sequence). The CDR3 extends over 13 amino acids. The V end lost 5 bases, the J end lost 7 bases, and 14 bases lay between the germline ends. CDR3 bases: TGTGCCAGTAGTTCGGACAGATTAGGTGGCTACACCTTC. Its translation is CASSSDRLGGYTF.

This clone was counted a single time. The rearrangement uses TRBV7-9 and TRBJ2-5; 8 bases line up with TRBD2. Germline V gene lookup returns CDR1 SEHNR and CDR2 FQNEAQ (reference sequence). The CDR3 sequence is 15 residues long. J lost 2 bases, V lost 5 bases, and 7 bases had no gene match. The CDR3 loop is CASSPNTGGQETQYF. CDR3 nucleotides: TGTGCCAGCAGCCCTAATACGGGAGGGCAAGAGACCCAGTACTTC.

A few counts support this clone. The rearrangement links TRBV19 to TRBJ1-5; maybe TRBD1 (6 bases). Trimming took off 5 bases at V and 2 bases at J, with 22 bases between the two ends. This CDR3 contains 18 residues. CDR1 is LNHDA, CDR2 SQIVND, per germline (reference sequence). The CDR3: CASSSPNRAGYGNQPQHF. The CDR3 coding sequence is TGTGCCAGTAGTTCTCCGAACAGGGCAGGATACGGCAATCAGCCCCAGCATTTT.

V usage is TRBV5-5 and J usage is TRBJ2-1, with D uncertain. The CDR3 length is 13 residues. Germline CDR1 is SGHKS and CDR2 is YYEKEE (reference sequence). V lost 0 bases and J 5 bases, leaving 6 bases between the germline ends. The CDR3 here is CASSLDTNNEQFF. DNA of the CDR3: TGTGCCAGCAGCTTGGACACGAACAATGAGCAGTTCTTC.

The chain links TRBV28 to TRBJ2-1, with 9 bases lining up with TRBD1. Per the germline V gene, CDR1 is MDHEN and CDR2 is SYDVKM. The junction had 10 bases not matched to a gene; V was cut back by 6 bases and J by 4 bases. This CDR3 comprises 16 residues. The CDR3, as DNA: TGTGCCAGCAGGGAGGCCGGGACAGGGTTGTACAATGAGCAGTTCTTC. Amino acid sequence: CASREAGTGLYNEQFF.

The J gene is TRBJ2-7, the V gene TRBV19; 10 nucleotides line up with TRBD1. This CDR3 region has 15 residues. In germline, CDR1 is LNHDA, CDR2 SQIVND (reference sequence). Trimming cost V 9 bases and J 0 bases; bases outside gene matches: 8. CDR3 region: CASAPGTGASYEQYF. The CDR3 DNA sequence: TGTGCCAGCGCGCCCGGGACAGGGGCCTCCTACGAGCAGTACTTC.

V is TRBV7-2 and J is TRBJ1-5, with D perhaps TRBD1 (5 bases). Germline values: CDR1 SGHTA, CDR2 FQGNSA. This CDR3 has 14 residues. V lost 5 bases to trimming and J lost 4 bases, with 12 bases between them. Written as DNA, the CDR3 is TGTGCCAGCAGCGCAGCCCAGGGTAATCAGCCCCAGCATTTT. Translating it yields CASSAAQGNQPQHF. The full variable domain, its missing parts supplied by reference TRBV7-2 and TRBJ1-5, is GAGVSQSPSNKVTEKGKDVELRCDPISGHTALYWYRQSLGQGLEFLIYFQGNSAPDKSGLPSDRFSAERTGGSVSTLTIQRTQQEDSAVYLCASSAAQGNQPQHFGDGTRLSIL.

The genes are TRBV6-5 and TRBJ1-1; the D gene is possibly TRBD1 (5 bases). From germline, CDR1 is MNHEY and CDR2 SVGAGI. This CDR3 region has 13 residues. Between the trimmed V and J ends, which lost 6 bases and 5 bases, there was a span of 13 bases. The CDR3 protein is CASSRGLRTEAFF. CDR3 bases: TGTGCCAGCAGCCGGGGGTTACGAACTGAAGCTTTCTTT.

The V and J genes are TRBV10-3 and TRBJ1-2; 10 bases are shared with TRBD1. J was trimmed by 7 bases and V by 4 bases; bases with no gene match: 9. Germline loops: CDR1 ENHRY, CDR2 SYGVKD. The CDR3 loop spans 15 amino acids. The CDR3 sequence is CAISGPGQGFVGYTF. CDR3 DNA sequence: TGTGCCATCAGTGGCCCGGGACAGGGGTTTGTTGGCTACACCTTC.

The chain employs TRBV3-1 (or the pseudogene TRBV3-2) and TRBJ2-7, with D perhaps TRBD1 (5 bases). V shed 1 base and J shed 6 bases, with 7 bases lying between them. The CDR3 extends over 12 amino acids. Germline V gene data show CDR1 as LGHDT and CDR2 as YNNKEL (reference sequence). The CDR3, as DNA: TGTGCCAGCAGCCAAGGGCAGGGCGAGCAGTACTTC. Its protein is CASSQGQGEQYF.

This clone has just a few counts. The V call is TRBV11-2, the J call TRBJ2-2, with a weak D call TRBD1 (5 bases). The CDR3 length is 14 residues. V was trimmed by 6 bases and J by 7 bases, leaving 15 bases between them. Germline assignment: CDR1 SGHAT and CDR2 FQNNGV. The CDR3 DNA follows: TGTGCCAGCAGACAACCTAGGGGTCACGGGGAGCTGTTTTTT. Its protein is CASRQPRGHGELFF. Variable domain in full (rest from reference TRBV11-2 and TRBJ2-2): EAGVAQSPRYKIIEKRQSVAFWCNPISGHATLYWYQQILGQGPKLLIQFQNNGVVDDSQLPKDRFSAERLKGVDSTLKIQPAKLEDSAVYLCASRQPRGHGELFFGEGSRLTVL.

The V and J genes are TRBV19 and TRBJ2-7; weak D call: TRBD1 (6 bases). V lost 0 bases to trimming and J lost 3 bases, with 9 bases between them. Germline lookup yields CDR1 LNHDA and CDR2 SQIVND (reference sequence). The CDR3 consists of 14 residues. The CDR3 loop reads CASSIDHRDYEQYF. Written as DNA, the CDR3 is TGTGCCAGTAGTATAGATCACAGGGACTACGAGCAGTACTTC. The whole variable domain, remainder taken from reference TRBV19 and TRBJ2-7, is DGGITQSPKYLFRKEGQNVTLSCEQNLNHDAMYWYRQDPGQGLRLIYYSQIVNDFQKGDIAEGYSVSREKKESFPLTVTSAQKNPTAFYLCASSIDHRDYEQYFGPGTRLTVT.

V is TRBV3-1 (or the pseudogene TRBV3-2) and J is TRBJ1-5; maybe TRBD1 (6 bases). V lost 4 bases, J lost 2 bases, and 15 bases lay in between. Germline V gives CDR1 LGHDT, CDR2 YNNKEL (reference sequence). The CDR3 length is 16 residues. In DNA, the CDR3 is TGTGCCAGCAGCCCCCGGTCAGGGGATGGCAATCAGCCCCAGCATTTT. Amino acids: CASSPRSGDGNQPQHF.

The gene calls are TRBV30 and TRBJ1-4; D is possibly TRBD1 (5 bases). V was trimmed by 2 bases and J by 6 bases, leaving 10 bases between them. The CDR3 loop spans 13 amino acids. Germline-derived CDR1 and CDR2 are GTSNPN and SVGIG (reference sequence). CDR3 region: CAWSLGAYEKLFF. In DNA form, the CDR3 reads TGTGCCTGGAGTTTAGGGGCGTATGAAAAACTGTTTTTT.

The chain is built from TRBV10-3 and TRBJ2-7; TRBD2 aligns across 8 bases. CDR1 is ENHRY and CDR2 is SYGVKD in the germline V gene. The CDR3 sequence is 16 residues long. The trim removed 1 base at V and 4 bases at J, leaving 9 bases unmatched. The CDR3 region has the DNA TGTGCCATCAGTGAGTTCATCGCGGGAGGAGGTTACGAGCAGTACTTC. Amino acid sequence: CAISEFIAGGGYEQYF.

CDR3 coding DNA: TGTGCCAGCAGCATGGACATGAACACTGAAGCTTTCTTT. Encoded protein: CASSMDMNTEAFF. The rearrangement links TRBV9 to TRBJ1-1; maybe TRBD1 (5 bases). This CDR3 comprises 13 residues. V was cut by 4 bases and J by 0 bases, with 7 bases left in between. In germline, CDR1 is SGDLS, CDR2 YYNGEE.

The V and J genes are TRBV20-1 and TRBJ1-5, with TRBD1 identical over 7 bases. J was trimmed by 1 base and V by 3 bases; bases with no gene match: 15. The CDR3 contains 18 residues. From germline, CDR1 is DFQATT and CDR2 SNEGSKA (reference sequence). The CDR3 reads CSASTSRDSPWSNQPQHF. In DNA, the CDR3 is TGCAGTGCTAGTACCTCACGGGACAGCCCCTGGAGCAATCAGCCCCAGCATTTT.

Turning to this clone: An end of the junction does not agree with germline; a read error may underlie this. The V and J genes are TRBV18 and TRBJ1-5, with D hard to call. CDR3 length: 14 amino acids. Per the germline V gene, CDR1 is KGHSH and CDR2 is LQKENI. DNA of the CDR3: TGTGCCAGCTCCCCACTCTATAGCAATCAGCCCCAGCATTTT. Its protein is CASSPLYSNQPQHF.

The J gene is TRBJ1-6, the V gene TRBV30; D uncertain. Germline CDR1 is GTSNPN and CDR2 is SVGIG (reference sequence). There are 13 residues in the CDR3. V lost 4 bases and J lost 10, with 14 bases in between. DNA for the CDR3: TGTGCCTGGAACTTACAGCAGAAGTCACCCCTCCACTTT. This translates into CAWNLQQKSPLHF.